The rows below give T cell receptor beta chains drawn from one sample of a study of tumor-infiltrating lymphocytes in localized non-small cell lung cancer. Data came from immunoSEQ multiplex PCR; TCRdb stores just in-frame clones and leaves some out. This table has 20,000 to 25,000 clones, roughly two thirds appearing once. Sample: lung tumor tissue. The receptors were sampled from a human donor with non-small cell lung cancer. Both conserved end residues are trimmed from each CDR3.

v_call	j_call	cdr3_aa
TRBV7-9	TRBJ2-1	ASSFGLAGDLNEQF
TRBV5-6	TRBJ2-1	ASSQNSGRTDEQF
TRBV29-1	TRBJ1-1	SVKRGDTEAF
TRBV28	TRBJ1-2	ASSSNAAAGRDGYT
TRBV28	TRBJ2-7	ASTSRQGAFAEQY
TRBV5-1	TRBJ2-7	ASSRPPDYEQY
TRBV18	TRBJ2-7	ASSPRPGTGSEQY
TRBV25-1	TRBJ1-3	ASGHHSGNTIY
TRBV6-5	TRBJ2-1	ASGERMGEQF
TRBV5-1	TRBJ2-1	ASSQREGRQQF
TRBV11-2	TRBJ2-7	ASSLDYGTGAYEQY
TRBV6-6	TRBJ2-1	ASSLVDNEQF
TRBV5-1	TRBJ2-5	ASGLTGFQETQY
TRBV6-1	TRBJ1-5	ACRSRAHQPQH
TRBV2	TRBJ1-5	ASTDSGEPQH
TRBV27	TRBJ2-5	ASSLNLEKTQY
TRBV19	TRBJ2-1	ASSRNRGSYNEQF
TRBV5-6	TRBJ1-5	ASSSNGGRQPQH
TRBV18	TRBJ2-7	ASSLSPGGTSYEQY
TRBV11-3	TRBJ1-1	ASSFSANTEAF
TRBV30	TRBJ1-1	AWSWGGATTEAF
TRBV13	TRBJ2-6	ASSRGLAVGSGANVLT
TRBV2	TRBJ2-5	ASSGAGGTQETQY
TRBV7-9	TRBJ2-1	ASSTAWDRREGEQF
TRBV9	TRBJ2-1	ASSVGGAGYNEQF
TRBV19	TRBJ1-2	ASSILGAQGYT
TRBV4-1	TRBJ2-5	ASSQVLRETQY
TRBV9	TRBJ2-3	ASSVDIDSDTQY
TRBV6-6	TRBJ2-7	ASSWGTGTYEQY
TRBV18	TRBJ2-1	ASSPSSSYNEQF
TRBV6-5	TRBJ1-2	ASNPTGNDYGYT
TRBV19	TRBJ1-5	ASSRRTKSNQPQH
TRBV7-3	TRBJ2-3	ASSRRGSGTDTQY
TRBV5-5	TRBJ2-7	ASSAGPGNSYEQY
TRBV7-9	TRBJ1-2	ASSPGTPGYT
TRBV2	TRBJ2-1	ASKSNEQF